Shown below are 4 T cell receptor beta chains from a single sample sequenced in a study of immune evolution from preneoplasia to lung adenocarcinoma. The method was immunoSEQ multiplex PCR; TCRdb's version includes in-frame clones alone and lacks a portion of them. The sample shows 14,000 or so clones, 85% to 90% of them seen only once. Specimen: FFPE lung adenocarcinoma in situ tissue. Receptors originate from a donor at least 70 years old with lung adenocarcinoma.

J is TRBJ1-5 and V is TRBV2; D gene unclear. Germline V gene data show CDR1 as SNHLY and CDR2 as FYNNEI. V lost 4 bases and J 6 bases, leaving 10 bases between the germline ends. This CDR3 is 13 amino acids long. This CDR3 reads CASSAQGGQPQHF. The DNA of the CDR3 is TGTGCCAGCAGTGCCCAAGGAGGTCAGCCCCAGCATTTT.

CDR3 DNA sequence: TGTGCCTGGAGTGTAGGTACAGGGGGAGACGGCTACACCTTC. It specifies CAWSVGTGGDGYTF. The chain employs TRBV30 and TRBJ1-2; 8 bases match TRBD1. The germline V gene encodes CDR1 GTSNPN and CDR2 SVGIG (reference sequence). The CDR3 consists of 14 residues. Unmatched junction bases numbered 8, after V lost 0 bases and J lost 8 bases.

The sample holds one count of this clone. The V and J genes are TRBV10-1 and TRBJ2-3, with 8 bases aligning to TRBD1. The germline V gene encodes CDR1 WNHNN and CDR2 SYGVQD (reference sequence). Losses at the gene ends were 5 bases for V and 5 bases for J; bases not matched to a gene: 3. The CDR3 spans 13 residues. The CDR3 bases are TGCGCCAGCAGTCAGGGGGCGCGAGATACGCAGTATTTT. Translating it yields CASSQGARDTQYF.

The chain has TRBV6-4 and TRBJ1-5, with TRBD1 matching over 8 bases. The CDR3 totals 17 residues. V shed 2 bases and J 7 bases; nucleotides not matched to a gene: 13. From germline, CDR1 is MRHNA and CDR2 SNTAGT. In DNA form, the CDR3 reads TGTGCCAGCAGTGACGGCGGACAGGGAAGGGAAAAACAGCCCCAGCATTTT. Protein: CASSDGGQGREKQPQHF.